This record looks at one TCR beta chain sequence and its context. There is no known antigen for this receptor. Base qualities are not recorded, but no much larger clone differs from it by a single base. The record originates from a study of blood T cell repertoires in COVID-19 (dated by TCRdb to 2018 to 2021). With respect to the entire study: Samples covering the acute and convalescent phases of COVID-19 were provided by collaborators in the United States, Italy and Spain. The prospective study material was composed of cDNA or gDNA derived from T cells, B-cell-depleted T cells, or PBMCs. Subjects who had been exposed to COVID-19, were actively infected with it, or had recovered from it provided the deeply sampled blood TCRbeta repertoires that made up the dataset. The repertoires were released in a freely available public database intended as a resource for research on the immune response to SARS-CoV-2. Samples came from the ongoing ImmuneRACE study (first 160 participants) plus 1,254 subjects from 6 global collaborators. Nearly every sample came with metadata listing a de-identified subject ID, COVID-19 status, age in years and sex. Where HLA class I and class II types were available, the types were taken from metadata supplied by the sample provider, not from assay-based typing. General conclusions and limits of the study: Clinical and demographic metadata were provided uncurated, with the amount varying by source and participant.

The collaborating institutions used their own protocols to collect whole blood in K2EDTA tubes. For TCRbeta analysis, collaborator samples were shipped as frozen whole blood, as isolated PBMCs, or as DNA extracted from either sample type. TCRbeta CDR3 regions were amplified from genomic DNA by means of the immunoSEQ Assay, a bias-controlled multiplex PCR. In the original analysis: Nucleated cell counts per sample were estimated from amplification of reference gene primers within the assay. To quantify the absolute abundance of each unique TCRbeta CDR3 rearrangement, sequence reads were collapsed and filtered. Productive Simpson clonality was computed per sample as the square root of Simpson's diversity index over productive rearrangements. TCRdb took over this immuneACCESS table, retaining in-frame rearrangements with V and J assigned. Such tables are incomplete; in checked studies, under half of the missing clones stem from an unresolved V gene, and the remainder is unexplained. V and J calls and clone size follow that table, whereas D and trimming were derived from the DNA. Across this sample there are roughly 110,000 clones, with roughly two thirds seen only once. The ten biggest clones cover approximately 0.87% of the sample.

CDR1 and CDR2 were assigned from the germline V gene (reference sequence) as LGHDT and YNNKEL. V drops 0 bases and J drops 10 bases, leaving 5 bases in between. The CDR3 sequence holds 11 residues, the cysteine and phenylalanine included. Only CDR3 DNA is held: 33 bases, read in frame from base 1. Sequencing was carried out using peripheral blood. The sequence links TRBV3-1 (or the pseudogene TRBV3-2) to TRBJ2-3; the D segment cannot be called with confidence. This sequence was found in a human donor with acute or convalescent COVID-19. The donor label of this sample is uncertain. The bases are TGTGCCAGCAGCCAAGATCTCGCGCAGTATTTT. Translated, this is CASSQDLAQYF.